This T cell receptor (beta chain) was retrieved from a study of shared clonotypes between healthy human individuals. Per the study methods: ImmunoSEQ supplied junction-only sequences lacking quality scores, so filtering was different. Only in-frame clones appear in the TCRdb table, and some are missing; sequencing was by immunoSEQ multiplex PCR. The DNA was the basis for D and trimming; V, J and clone size are from that table. The sample lists roughly 2.5 million clones, approximately 92% seen once, with around 0.14% in the top ten. This CDR3 spans 13 amino acids. CDR1 is GTSNPN, CDR2 SVGIG, per germline (reference sequence). V gave up 1 base and J gave up 4 bases, with 11 bases separating them.

This clonotype was sampled from a man younger than 30 in good health. Sequencing was done on a sample of naive CD4+ T cells sorted from blood. Noted subset: CD45RA+ positively selected. The chain joins TRBV30 to TRBJ2-7; D not resolved. CDR3 protein: CAWSANPSYEQYF. The DNA of the CDR3 is TGTGCCTGGAGTGCCAATCCCTCTTACGAGCAGTACTTC.